This TCR beta chain is from a study of blood T cell repertoires in COVID-19 (dated by TCRdb to the early 2020s). The study in broad terms: Samples from collaborators originated in the United States, Italy and Spain and spanned both the acute and convalescent phases of COVID-19. The prospective study material was composed of cDNA or gDNA derived from T cells, B-cell-depleted T cells, or PBMCs. Deeply sampled blood TCRbeta repertoires from subjects exposed to, actively infected with, or recovered from COVID-19 were included in the dataset. The repertoires were made available in a free public database intended to serve as a resource for research on the immune response to SARS-CoV-2. Samples came from the ongoing ImmuneRACE study (first 160 participants) plus 1,254 subjects from 6 global collaborators. Sample metadata almost always included a de-identified subject ID, COVID-19 status, age in years and sex. Where HLA class I and class II types were available, the types were taken from metadata supplied by the sample provider, not from assay-based typing.

Study-level results and caveats: The amount of clinical and demographic metadata varied by source and participant and was provided uncurated.

About this clone itself: Its antigen is still unknown. No clone much larger than this one lies a single base away; base qualities are absent.

In the prospective study, participants were about 18 to 90 years old, resided in 20 to 30 geographic areas of the United States, and were enrolled through a virtual design. In the prospective study, cohorts were assigned on the basis of participant-reported clinical history obtained from a screening survey and a study questionnaire. For ImmuneRACE Cohort 3, a participant was defined as recovered based on two consecutive negative NP/OP PCR tests, clearance by a healthcare professional, or resolution of symptoms. Mobile phlebotomists in the prospective study collected whole blood, serum and a nasopharyngeal or oropharyngeal swab from every participant. Prospective study participants could optionally give additional blood draws and questionnaires over an approximately two-month period. Before DNA extraction, blood samples from the prospective study were shipped at room temperature or frozen. V and J lose 4 bases and 5 bases, and a span of 11 bases separates them. CDR1 and CDR2 were assigned from the germline V gene (reference sequence) as LNHDA and SQIVND. From the cysteine up to the phenylalanine, the CDR3 has a length of 13 residues. Kept here is only the CDR3 DNA, which spans 39 bases and is read in frame from base 1.

The immunoSEQ Assay, a bias-controlled multiplex PCR, was used to amplify TCRbeta CDR3 regions from genomic DNA. On the study's bioinformatics: The number of nucleated cells in each sample was estimated from the amplification of reference gene primers within the assay. To quantify the absolute abundance of each unique TCRbeta CDR3 rearrangement, sequence reads were collapsed and filtered. For each sample, productive Simpson clonality was calculated as the square root of Simpson's diversity index over productive rearrangements. Not all clones reach the TCRdb copy of this immuneACCESS table, which keeps in-frame sequences only. Checked studies attribute under half of the gap to unresolved V genes and leave the rest unexplained. The D gene and trimming were derived from the DNA, and the V and J assignments and clone size from that table. The sample profile shows around 300,000 clones; 75% to 90% of them were found once. Together, the top ten hold 1.7% of the sample.

The sequence joins TRBV19 to TRBJ1-1; no D gene can be assigned with confidence. This TCR derives from a woman aged 40 to 50 who had recovered from COVID-19. The specimen sequenced was PBMCs or T cells enriched from blood (not recorded which). The CDR3 region reads CASSRREGTEAFF. The nucleotides read TGTGCCAGTAGTAGGAGGGAAGGGACTGAAGCTTTCTTT.